The 27 T cell receptor beta chains in this list originate from one sample, sequenced in a study of T-cell reconstitution after alpha-beta-depleted transplantation in children. The TCRbeta library was prepared with unique molecular identifiers. One entry per CDR3 protein, called by TCRdb with MiXCR from the PCR reads. Of about 460,000 distinct CDR3 sequences listed, around an eighth are singletons. The sample consisted of PBMCs from the stem cell graft donor, taken from the stem cell graft. The receptors were gathered from a human donor who donated a stem cell graft to a child with combined immunodeficiency.

The table lists this clonotype with a few counts. An end of the junction does not agree with germline; a read error may underlie this. This chain connects TRBV12-3 or TRBV12-4 to TRBJ2-7, with a weak D call TRBD2 (5 bases). This CDR3 spans 14 amino acids. The CDR3 sequence: CASSKVATILRECF. The CDR3 DNA follows: TGTGCCAGCAGCAAGGTAGCGACAATCCTACGAGAGTGCTTC.

The chain uses TRBV15 and TRBJ2-3, with D possibly being TRBD2 (7 bases). In germline, CDR1 is LNHNV, CDR2 YYDKDF (reference sequence). Trimming stripped 6 bases from V and 2 bases from J, with 18 bases between. The CDR3 contains 16 residues. Here the CDR3 DNA reads TGTGCCACCAGGAGGGTTCCGGGGGGCCACACAGATACGCAGTATTTT. It encodes CATRRVPGGHTDTQYF.

This clonotype has just a few counts. This chain connects TRBV9 to TRBJ2-1; D uncertain. V was shortened by 3 bases and J by 5 bases, with 15 bases between the two germline ends. CDR1 is SGDLS, CDR2 YYNGEE, per germline. The CDR3 covers 15 residues. The CDR3 loop reads CASSGDIGADNEQFF. In DNA, the CDR3 is TGTGCCAGCAGCGGAGACATCGGCGCGGACAATGAGCAGTTCTTC.

This clonotype was counted between two and nine times. The chain carries TRBV6-2 or TRBV6-3 and TRBJ2-5, with a tentative D call TRBD2 (5 bases). Per germline, CDR1 MNHEY and CDR2 SVGEGT. The V and J ends lost 4 bases and 2 bases respectively, with 14 bases between them. This CDR3 comprises 15 residues. The DNA for the CDR3 is TGTGCCAGCAGTTTCTTGCGGGTGAAGCAAGAGACCCAGTACTTC. Translating gives CASSFLRVKQETQYF.

This clonotype was found many times. The chain joins TRBV5-5 to TRBJ2-7; 8 nucleotides line up with TRBD1. The CDR3 consists of 15 residues. V lost 5 bases and J lost 3; bases outside the gene matches: 10. CDR1 and CDR2 from the germline V gene are SGHKS and YYEKEE (reference sequence). CDR3 amino acids: CASSYSGQGRYEQYF. CDR3 DNA: TGTGCCAGCAGTTACTCCGGACAGGGACGCTACGAGCAGTACTTC.

This clonotype was counted ten times or more. The rearrangement joins TRBV15 to TRBJ2-3, with 10 bases lining up with TRBD2. Trimming removed 0 bases from V and 8 bases from J; junction bases left unmatched: 5. From germline, CDR1 is LNHNV and CDR2 YYDKDF (reference sequence). The CDR3 is 15 amino acids. This chain's CDR3 is CATSRDASGGVTQYF. The CDR3 DNA reads TGTGCCACCAGCAGAGATGCTAGCGGGGGAGTTACGCAGTATTTT.

This clonotype has a count of ten or more. The V call is TRBV29-1, the J call TRBJ1-4; D remains ambiguous. The CDR3 contains 14 residues. V gave up 4 bases and J gave up 5 bases, with 14 bases separating them. Germline lookup yields CDR1 SQVTM and CDR2 ANQGSEA. The CDR3 DNA is TGCAGCGTTGCAGGCGGGATGTCGAATGAAAAACTGTTTTTT. It is translated as CSVAGGMSNEKLFF.

The chain links TRBV9 to TRBJ2-3, with D possibly being TRBD2 (5 bases). Germline CDR1 and CDR2: SGDLS and YYNGEE. The CDR3 consists of 14 residues. Trimming took off 0 bases at V and 6 bases at J, with 11 bases between the two ends. The CDR3 DNA reads as TGTGCCAGCAGCGTAGGGTTACTAGAGGATACGCAGTATTTT. It encodes CASSVGLLEDTQYF.

Notes on this clonotype: This may stem from a read error, because a much larger clone lies one nucleotide away. This CDR3 fails to terminate in the conserved phenylalanine or tryptophan, so it likely reflects a read error. J is TRBJ1-5 and V is TRBV12-3 or TRBV12-4; tentative D call: TRBD1 (5 bases). Trimming left V 4 bases short and J 4 bases short, with 17 bases between. The length of the CDR3 is 16 residues. The chain's CDR3 is CASSSPYDRDNQPQHI. CDR3 DNA sequence: TGTGCCAGCAGTTCCCCCTACGACAGAGATAATCAGCCCCAGCATATT.

This chain uses TRBV7-2 with TRBJ2-1; D gene unclear. Germline values: CDR1 SGHTA, CDR2 FQGNSA. The CDR3 runs to 13 residues. Trimming cost V 4 bases and J 8 bases, with 12 bases left between them. CDR3 in DNA: TGTGCCAGCAGCTCCGACCTCCCGGATGAGCAGTTCTTC. Encoded protein: CASSSDLPDEQFF.

This clonotype was seen repeatedly, ten times or more. This chain joins TRBV29-1 and TRBJ2-6; the match to TRBD2 covers 7 bases. Per the germline V gene, CDR1 is SQVTM and CDR2 is ANQGSEA. This CDR3 is 18 amino acids long. The V segment lost 1 base and the J segment 0 bases; nucleotides outside the gene matches: 9. The DNA of the CDR3 is TGCAGCGTTGAAGGAGCGGAGGGACTAAGCTCTGGGGCCAACGTCCTGACTTTC. Its translation: CSVEGAEGLSSGANVLTF. The entire variable domain, with the rest obtained from reference TRBV29-1 and TRBJ2-6, is as follows: SAVISQKPSRDICQRGTSLTIQCQVDSQVTMMFWYRQQPGQSLTLIATANQGSEATYESGFVIDKFPISRPNLTFSTLTVSNMSPEDSSIYLCSVEGAEGLSSGANVLTFGAGSRLTVL.

This clonotype was seen only a few times. This CDR3 reads CATSSGNTIYF. CDR3 sequence (DNA): TGTGCCACCAGCTCTGGAAACACCATATATTTT. The V gene is TRBV24-1, the J gene TRBJ1-3; D unresolved. V shed 7 bases and J shed 0 bases, with 0 bases lying between them. CDR1 and CDR2 (germline): KGHDR, SFDVKD. The CDR3 length is 11 residues.

The CDR3 is CASGRGGRENSPLHF. DNA of the CDR3: TGTGCCAGCGGCCGGGGAGGGAGGGAGAATTCACCCCTCCACTTT. The chain uses TRBV6-1 and TRBJ1-6; D remains ambiguous. V gave up 8 bases and J gave up 7 bases, with 18 bases separating them. Per germline, CDR1 MNHNS and CDR2 SASEGT. This CDR3 comprises 15 residues.

This clonotype was detected a few times. The gene calls are TRBV20-1 and TRBJ2-7; D is ambiguous. The germline V gene encodes CDR1 DFQATT and CDR2 SNEGSKA (reference sequence). There are 11 residues in the CDR3. V was pared by 3 bases and J by 4 bases, with 7 bases between. The CDR3 region has the DNA TGCAGTGCTAGGTCGGAATACGAGCAGTACTTC. Translation: CSARSEYEQYF.

The chain employs TRBV20-1 and TRBJ2-7; D uncertain. The ends were cut back, 1 base at V and 3 bases at J, with 10 bases in the middle. Germline CDR1 DFQATT, CDR2 SNEGSKA (reference sequence). This CDR3 is built from 13 residues. This chain's CDR3 is CSARVRTNYEQYF. The CDR3 nucleotides read TGCAGTGCTAGAGTGCGGACCAACTACGAGCAGTACTTC.

This clonotype was recorded a few times. CDR3 coding DNA: TGTGCCAGCCGTAATTTGGAGGGTAACAATGAGCAGTTCTTC. Translation gives CASRNLEGNNEQFF. The V call is TRBV6-2 or TRBV6-3, the J call TRBJ2-1; D may be TRBD2 (6 bases). Germline values: CDR1 MNHEY, CDR2 SVGEGT. V was cut by 8 bases and J by 5 bases, with 16 bases left in between. The length of the CDR3 is 14 residues.

This rearrangement joins TRBV7-2 to TRBJ2-7; D ambiguous. Trimming stripped 5 bases from V and 0 bases from J, with 14 bases between. The CDR3 is 15 amino acids. CDR1 is SGHTA and CDR2 is FQGNSA in the germline V gene. For the CDR3, the DNA is TGTGCCAGCAGCACAAGGACCACCAGCTCCTACGAGCAGTACTTC. The encoded protein is CASSTRTTSSYEQYF.

This clonotype was detected a few times. The chain links TRBV20-1 to TRBJ1-5; tentatively, D is TRBD1 (5 bases). Per germline, CDR1 DFQATT and CDR2 SNEGSKA (reference sequence). This CDR3 contains 13 residues. Trimming shortened V by 3 bases and J by 5 bases, and 11 bases separated the two germline ends. CDR3 in amino acids: CSASKGVHQPQHF. For the CDR3, the DNA is TGCAGTGCTAGCAAAGGGGTCCATCAGCCCCAGCATTTT.

The rearrangement uses TRBV9 and TRBJ2-5, with D possibly matching TRBD2 (5 bases). CDR3 length: 14 amino acids. Germline V gene data show CDR1 as SGDLS and CDR2 as YYNGEE. Deletions cut 4 bases from V and 5 bases from J, with 15 bases between. CDR3 in amino acids: CASSPRAVGETQYF. DNA for the CDR3: TGTGCCAGCAGCCCCAGAGCGGTTGGGGAGACCCAGTACTTC. Complete variable domain (other parts from reference TRBV9 and TRBJ2-5): DSGVTQTPKHLITATGQRVTLRCSPRSGDLSVYWYQQSLDQGLQFLIQYYNGEERAKGNILERFSAQQFPDLHSELNLSSLELGDSALYFCASSPRAVGETQYFGPGTRLLVL.

The V call is TRBV7-9, the J call TRBJ2-1, with unresolved D. The V gene's germline CDR1 is SEHNR and CDR2 FQNEAQ (reference sequence). This CDR3 spans 12 amino acids. Trimming removed 3 bases at V and 8 bases at J, with 8 bases between. Here the CDR3 reads CASSLTVHEQFF. The DNA of the CDR3 is TGTGCCAGCAGCTTGACGGTTCATGAGCAGTTCTTC. The variable domain in full, with the rest retrieved from reference TRBV7-9 and TRBJ2-1, is DTGVSQNPRHKITKRGQNVTFRCDPISEHNRLYWYRQTLGQGPEFLTYFQNEAQLEKSRLLSDRFSAERPKGSFSTLEIQRTEQGDSAMYLCASSLTVHEQFFGPGTRLTVL.

This clonotype was recorded a few times. The chain combines TRBV12-3 or TRBV12-4 with TRBJ2-3; possible D gene TRBD1, 5 bases. Trimming cost V 6 bases and J 2 bases, with 12 bases left between them. The CDR3 is 14 residues long. CDR3 sequence (DNA): TGTGCCAGCAGCCAGAGACAGATCACAGATACGCAGTATTTT. Protein: CASSQRQITDTQYF.

There are many counts of this clonotype. This chain joins TRBV4-3 and TRBJ2-5, with D possibly matching TRBD2 (6 bases). Germline-derived CDR1 and CDR2 are LGHNA and YSLEER. This CDR3 is 17 amino acids long. V dropped 4 bases and J dropped 5 bases, with 23 bases sitting between them. CDR3 sequence reads: CASSPVLGAQGGETQYF. CDR3 sequence (DNA): TGCGCCAGCAGCCCCGTCCTTGGGGCCCAAGGAGGGGAGACCCAGTACTTC.

This clonotype was picked up a small number of times. This chain joins TRBV5-6 and TRBJ2-7; 9 nucleotides line up with TRBD2. This CDR3 spans 17 amino acids. Germline V gene data show CDR1 as SGHDT and CDR2 as YYEEEE. V dropped 0 bases and J dropped 4; count of bases not matched to a gene: 11. The CDR3 loop is CASSLVDSGSPFYEQYF. The CDR3 coding sequence is TGTGCCAGCAGCTTGGTTGATAGCGGGAGCCCCTTTTACGAGCAGTACTTC.

The chain is built from TRBV4-3 and TRBJ2-5; D is unresolved. Trimming cost V 0 bases and J 0 bases, with 11 bases left between them. The length of the CDR3 is 16 residues. Looked up from germline, CDR1 is LGHNA and CDR2 is YSLEER. CDR3: CASSQDREPYQETQYF. CDR3 sequence (DNA): TGCGCCAGCAGCCAAGATAGGGAACCGTACCAAGAGACCCAGTACTTC.

J is TRBJ2-7 and V is TRBV20-1; D is unclear. This CDR3 spans 14 amino acids. V gave up 3 bases and J gave up 2 bases, with 14 bases separating them. Germline V gives CDR1 DFQATT, CDR2 SNEGSKA (reference sequence). CDR3 coding DNA: TGCAGTGCTAGTCTTGACCCCTCGGCCTACGAGCAGTACTTC. Its translation: CSASLDPSAYEQYF.

The V gene is TRBV10-3, the J gene TRBJ2-1; D gene ambiguous. CDR3 length equals 13 residues. Germline lookup yields CDR1 ENHRY and CDR2 SYGVKD. V gave up 3 bases and J gave up 6 bases, with 9 bases separating them. The CDR3 sequence is CAISDLPANEQFF. For the CDR3, the DNA is TGTGCCATCAGTGATCTCCCAGCCAATGAGCAGTTCTTC.

This chain connects TRBV7-9 to TRBJ1-1; 9 bases align to TRBD1. J was trimmed by 6 bases and V by 3 bases; bases with no gene match: 8. Germline CDR1 and CDR2: SEHNR and FQNEAQ (reference sequence). The CDR3 runs 15 residues. The CDR3 DNA reads as TGTGCCAGCAGCTTCTCCGGGACAGGGTTGGCTGAAGCTTTCTTT. Amino acids: CASSFSGTGLAEAFF.